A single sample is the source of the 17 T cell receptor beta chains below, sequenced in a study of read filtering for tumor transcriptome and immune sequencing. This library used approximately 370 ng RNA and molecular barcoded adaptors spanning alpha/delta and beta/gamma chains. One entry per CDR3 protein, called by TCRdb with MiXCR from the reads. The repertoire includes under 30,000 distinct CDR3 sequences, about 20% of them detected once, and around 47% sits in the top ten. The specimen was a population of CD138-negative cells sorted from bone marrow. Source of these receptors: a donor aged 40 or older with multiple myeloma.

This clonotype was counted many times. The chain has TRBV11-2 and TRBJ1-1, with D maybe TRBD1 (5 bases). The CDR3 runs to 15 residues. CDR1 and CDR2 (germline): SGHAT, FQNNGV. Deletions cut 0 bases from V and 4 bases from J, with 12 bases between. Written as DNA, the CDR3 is TGTGCCAGCAGCTTAGAGGGGGGGGAGGGCACTGAAGCTTTCTTT. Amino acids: CASSLEGGEGTEAFF.

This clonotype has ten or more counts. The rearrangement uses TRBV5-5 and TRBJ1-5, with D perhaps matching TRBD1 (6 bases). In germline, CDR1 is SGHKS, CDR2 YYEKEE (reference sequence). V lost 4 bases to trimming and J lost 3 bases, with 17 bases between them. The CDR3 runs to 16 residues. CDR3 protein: CASSTDSSLINQPQHF. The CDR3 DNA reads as TGTGCCAGCAGCACGGACAGTTCCTTAATCAATCAGCCCCAGCATTTT.

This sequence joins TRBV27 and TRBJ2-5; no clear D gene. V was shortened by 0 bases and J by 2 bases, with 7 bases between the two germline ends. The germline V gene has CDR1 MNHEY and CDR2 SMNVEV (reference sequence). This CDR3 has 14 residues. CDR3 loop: CASSLSGGQETQYF. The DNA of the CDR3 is TGTGCCAGCAGTTTATCTGGCGGACAAGAGACCCAGTACTTC.

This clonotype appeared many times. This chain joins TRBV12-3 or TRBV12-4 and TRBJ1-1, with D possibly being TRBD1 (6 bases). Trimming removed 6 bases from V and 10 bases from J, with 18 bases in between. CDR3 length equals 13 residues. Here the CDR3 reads CASSPRLLGAAFF. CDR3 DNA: TGTGCCAGCAGCCCCCGACTTTTGGGGGCAGCTTTCTTT.

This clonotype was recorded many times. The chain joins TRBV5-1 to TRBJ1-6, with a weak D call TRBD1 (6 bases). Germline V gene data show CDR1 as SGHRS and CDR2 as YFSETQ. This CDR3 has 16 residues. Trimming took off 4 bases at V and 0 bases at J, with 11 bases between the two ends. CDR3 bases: TGCGCCAGCAGCCTCTGGGGGCCCTCCTATAATTCACCCCTCCACTTT. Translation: CASSLWGPSYNSPLHF. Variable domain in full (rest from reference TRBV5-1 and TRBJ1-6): KAGVTQTPRYLIKTRGQQVTLSCSPISGHRSVSWYQQTPGQGLQFLFEYFSETQRNKGNFPGRFSGRQFSNSRSEMNVSTLELGDSALYLCASSLWGPSYNSPLHFGNGTRLTVT.

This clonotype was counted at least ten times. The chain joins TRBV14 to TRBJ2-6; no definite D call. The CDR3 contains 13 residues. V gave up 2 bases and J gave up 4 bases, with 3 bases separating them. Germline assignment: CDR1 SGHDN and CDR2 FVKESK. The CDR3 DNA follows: TGTGCCAGCAGCCAACAAGGGGCCAACGTCCTGACTTTC. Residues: CASSQQGANVLTF.

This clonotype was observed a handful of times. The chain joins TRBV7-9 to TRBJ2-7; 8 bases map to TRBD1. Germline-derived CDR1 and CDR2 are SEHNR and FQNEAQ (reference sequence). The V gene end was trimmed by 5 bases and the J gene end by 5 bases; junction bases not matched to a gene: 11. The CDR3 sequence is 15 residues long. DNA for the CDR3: TGTGCCAGCAGCGTAACCCGGGACAGGATCGACGAGCAGTACTTC. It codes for CASSVTRDRIDEQYF.

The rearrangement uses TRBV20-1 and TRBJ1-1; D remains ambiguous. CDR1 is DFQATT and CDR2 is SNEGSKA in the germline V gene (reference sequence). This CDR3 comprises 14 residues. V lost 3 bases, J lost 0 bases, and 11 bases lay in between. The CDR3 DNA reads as TGCAGTGCTAGCGGAAACCAGATGAACACTGAAGCTTTCTTT. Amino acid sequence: CSASGNQMNTEAFF.

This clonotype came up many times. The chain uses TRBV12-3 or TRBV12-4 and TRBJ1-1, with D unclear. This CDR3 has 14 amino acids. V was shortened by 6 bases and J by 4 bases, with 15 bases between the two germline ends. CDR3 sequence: CASSPKTWGTEAFF. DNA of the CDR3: TGTGCCAGCAGCCCAAAAACTTGGGGCACTGAAGCTTTCTTT.

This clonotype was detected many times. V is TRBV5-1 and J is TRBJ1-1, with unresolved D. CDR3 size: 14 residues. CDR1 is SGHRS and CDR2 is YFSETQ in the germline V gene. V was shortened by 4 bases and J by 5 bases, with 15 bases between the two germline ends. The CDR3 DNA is TGCGCCAGCAGCCCACGGTCCACGGGGACTGAAGCTTTCTTT. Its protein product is CASSPRSTGTEAFF.

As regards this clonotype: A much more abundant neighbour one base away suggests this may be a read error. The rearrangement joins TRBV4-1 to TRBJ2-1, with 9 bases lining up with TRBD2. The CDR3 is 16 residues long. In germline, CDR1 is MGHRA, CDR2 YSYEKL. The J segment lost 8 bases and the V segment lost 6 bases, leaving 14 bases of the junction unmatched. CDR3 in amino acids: CASSPKRLAGMDEQFF. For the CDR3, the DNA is TGCGCCAGCAGTCCCAAACGGCTAGCGGGGATGGATGAGCAGTTCTTC.

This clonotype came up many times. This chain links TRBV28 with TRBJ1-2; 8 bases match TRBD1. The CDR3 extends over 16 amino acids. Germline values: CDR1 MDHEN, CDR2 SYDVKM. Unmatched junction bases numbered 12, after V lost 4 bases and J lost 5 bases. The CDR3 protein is CASSSLGQGALYGYTF. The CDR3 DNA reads TGTGCCAGCAGTTCTTTAGGGCAGGGGGCCCTTTATGGCTACACCTTC.

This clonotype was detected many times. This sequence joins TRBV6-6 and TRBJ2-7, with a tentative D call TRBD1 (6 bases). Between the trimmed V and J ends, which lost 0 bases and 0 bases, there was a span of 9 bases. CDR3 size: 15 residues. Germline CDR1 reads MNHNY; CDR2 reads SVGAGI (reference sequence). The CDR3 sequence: CASSYSRDNSYEQYF. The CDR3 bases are TGTGCCAGCAGTTACTCGAGGGACAACTCCTACGAGCAGTACTTC.

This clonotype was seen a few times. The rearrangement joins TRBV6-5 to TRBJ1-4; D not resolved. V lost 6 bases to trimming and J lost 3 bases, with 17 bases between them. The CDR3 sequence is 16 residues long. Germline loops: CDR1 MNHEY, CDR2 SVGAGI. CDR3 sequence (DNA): TGTGCCAGCAGAAGGAGGGAGAGAAGGGCTAATGAAAAACTGTTTTTT. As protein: CASRRRERRANEKLFF.

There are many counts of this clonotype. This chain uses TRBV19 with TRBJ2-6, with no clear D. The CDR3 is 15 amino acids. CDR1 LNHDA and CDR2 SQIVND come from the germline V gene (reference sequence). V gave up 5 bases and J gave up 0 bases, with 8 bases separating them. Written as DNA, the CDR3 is TGTGCCAGTAGTGGAAGGGCCTCTGGGGCCAACGTCCTGACTTTC. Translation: CASSGRASGANVLTF.

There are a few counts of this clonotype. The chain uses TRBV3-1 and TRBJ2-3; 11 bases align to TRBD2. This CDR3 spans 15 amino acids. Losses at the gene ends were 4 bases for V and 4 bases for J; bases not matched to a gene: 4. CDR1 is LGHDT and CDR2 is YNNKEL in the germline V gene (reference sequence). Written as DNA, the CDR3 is TGTGCCAGCAGCCTTAGCGGGGGGGCATCAGATACGCAGTATTTT. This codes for CASSLSGGASDTQYF.

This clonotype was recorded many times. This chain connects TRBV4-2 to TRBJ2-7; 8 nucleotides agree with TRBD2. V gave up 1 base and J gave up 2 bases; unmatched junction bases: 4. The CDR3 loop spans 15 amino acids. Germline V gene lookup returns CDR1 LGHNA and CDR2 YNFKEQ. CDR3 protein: CASSQGGGGPYEQYF. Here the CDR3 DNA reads TGTGCCAGCAGCCAAGGGGGCGGGGGGCCCTACGAGCAGTACTTC.